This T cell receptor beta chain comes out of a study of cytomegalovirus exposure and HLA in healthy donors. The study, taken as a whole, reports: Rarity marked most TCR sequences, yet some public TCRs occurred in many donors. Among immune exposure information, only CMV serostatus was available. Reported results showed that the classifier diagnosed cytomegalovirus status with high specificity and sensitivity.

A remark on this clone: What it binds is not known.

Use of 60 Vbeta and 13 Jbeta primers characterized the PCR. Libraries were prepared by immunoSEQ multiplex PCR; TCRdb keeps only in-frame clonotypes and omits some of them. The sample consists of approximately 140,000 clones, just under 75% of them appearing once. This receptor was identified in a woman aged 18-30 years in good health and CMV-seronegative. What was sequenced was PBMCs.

CDR3: CASSRFPGQTGELFF. Here the CDR3 DNA reads TGTGCCAGCTCGAGATTCCCGGGACAGACCGGGGAGCTGTTTTTT. This chain links TRBV18 with TRBJ2-2; 7 bases map to TRBD1. CDR3 size: 15 residues. Per germline, CDR1 KGHSH and CDR2 LQKENI. The V and J ends lost 6 bases and 5 bases, in that order; junction bases with no gene match: 9.